The rows below give T cell receptor beta chains drawn from one sample of a study of T-cell memory formation after mild COVID-19. TCRdb reprocessed the 5' RACE reads with MiXCR, giving one entry per CDR3 protein. Here the sample spans 270,000 or so distinct CDR3 sequences, about a sixth being singletons. The specimen sequenced was PBMCs or a T cell subset sorted from them (not recorded which). These TCRs come from a young man who had mild COVID-19 (a few samples of this study predate the infection). Cell type and time point are not known. Each CDR3 is given with its conserved first and last residue. D genes are given only for firm matches. The size entry is marked missing in some rows and otherwise reads once, few, many or a size class.

d_call | j_call | clone_size | v_call | cdr3_aa | cdr3_nt
NA | TRBJ1-3 | NA | TRBV18 | CASSPQNPGLSGNTIYF | TGTGCCAGCTCACCACAGAATCCGGGACTCTCTGGAAACACCATATATTTT
NA | TRBJ2-7 | NA | TRBV6-2/TRBV6-3 | CASSYGADYEQYF | TGTGCCAGCAGTTACGGGGCAGATTACGAGCAGTACTTC
TRBD2 | TRBJ2-1 | NA | TRBV7-3 | CASSLSGTSGGEQFF | TGTGCCAGCAGCCTGTCCGGGACTAGCGGGGGTGAGCAGTTCTTC
NA | TRBJ2-5 | NA | TRBV7-6 | CASSQGPAETQYF | TGTGCCAGCAGCCAAGGCCCCGCAGAGACCCAGTACTTC
NA | TRBJ1-1 | NA | TRBV12-3/TRBV12-4 | CASRSPGEGAFF | TGTGCCAGCAGGAGCCCTGGGGAGGGGGCTTTCTTT
NA | TRBJ2-1 | few | TRBV12-3/TRBV12-4 | CASKGNEQFF | TGTGCCAGCAAGGGGAATGAGCAGTTCTTC
TRBD1 | TRBJ2-1 | few | TRBV5-4 | CASSLEGARSYNEQFF | TGTGCCAGCAGCTTGGAGGGGGCCCGCTCCTACAATGAGCAGTTCTTC
TRBD1 | TRBJ1-1 | many | TRBV5-1 | CASSFAGGTEAFF | TGCGCCAGCAGCTTTGCAGGGGGCACTGAAGCTTTCTTT
TRBD1 | TRBJ2-2 | NA | TRBV6-5 | CASRLQGAFRTGELFF | TGTGCCAGCAGACTACAGGGGGCATTTAGAACCGGGGAGCTGTTTTTT
NA | TRBJ1-4 | NA | TRBV7-9 | CASSLTNQNEKLFF | TGTGCCAGCAGCTTGACGAATCAGAATGAAAAACTGTTTTTT
NA | TRBJ2-5 | NA | TRBV7-9 | CASSQATGLQETQYF | TGTGCCAGCAGCCAGGCAACGGGGCTCCAAGAGACCCAGTACTTC
NA | TRBJ2-7 | NA | TRBV3-1 | CASSLGHRIYEQYF | TGTGCCAGCAGCCTGGGACACCGAATTTACGAGCAGTACTTC
TRBD2 | TRBJ2-1 | NA | TRBV7-9 | CASSSPGLAGVDSYNEQFF | TGTGCCAGCAGCTCGCCGGGACTAGCGGGGGTTGACTCCTACAATGAGCAGTTCTTC
TRBD2 | TRBJ2-1 | many | TRBV5-1 | CASSFSGGDYNEQFF | TGCGCCAGCAGCTTTAGCGGGGGTGACTACAATGAGCAGTTCTTC
TRBD1 | TRBJ1-4 | NA | TRBV20-1 | CSARGNTMKTNEKLFF | TGCAGTGCCAGGGGGAACACGATGAAAACTAATGAAAAACTGTTTTTT
NA | TRBJ1-2 | NA | TRBV7-2 | CASSLGSEGYTF | TGTGCCAGCAGCTTAGGGAGCGAGGGCTACACCTTC
NA | TRBJ1-1 | NA | TRBV7-2 | CASSFSLTEAFF | TGTGCCAGCAGCTTTTCTCTCACTGAAGCTTTCTTT
NA | TRBJ1-4 | NA | TRBV4-2 | CASSPDTSEKLFF | TGTGCCAGCAGCCCGGACACTTCTGAAAAACTGTTTTTT
TRBD1 | TRBJ2-7 | NA | TRBV6-5 | CASSYSSQGAYEQYF | TGTGCCAGCAGTTACTCGTCCCAGGGGGCTTACGAGCAGTACTTC
NA | TRBJ2-2 | NA | TRBV5-1 | CASSFGPGTPTGELFF | TGCGCCAGCAGCTTTGGGCCCGGGACCCCAACCGGGGAGCTGTTTTTT
NA | TRBJ2-3 | NA | TRBV5-1 | CASSWTPEADTQYF | TGCGCCAGCAGCTGGACACCGGAAGCAGATACGCAGTATTTT
NA | TRBJ2-4 | once | TRBV6-2/TRBV6-3 | CASSTGTQLAKNIQYF | TGTGCCAGCAGTACCGGGACACAGTTAGCCAAAAACATTCAGTACTTC
TRBD2 | TRBJ2-1 | many | TRBV12-3/TRBV12-4 | CASSLFLAGAYNPEQFF | TGTGCCAGCAGTTTATTCCTAGCGGGGGCCTACAATCCGGAGCAGTTCTTC
NA | TRBJ2-3 | many | TRBV4-2 | CASSQGTRATDTQYF | TGTGCCAGCAGCCAAGGGACAAGAGCCACAGATACGCAGTATTTT
NA | TRBJ2-7 | NA | TRBV7-2 | CASSLIQRFDEQYF | TGTGCCAGCAGCTTAATTCAGCGGTTCGACGAGCAGTACTTC
TRBD2 | TRBJ2-3 | NA | TRBV4-3 | CASSQLSSGGRTDTQYF | TGCGCCAGCAGCCAGCTATCTAGCGGGGGTCGAACAGATACGCAGTATTTT
TRBD1 | TRBJ1-2 | NA | TRBV10-3 | CAIGGQGANYGYTF | TGTGCCATAGGGGGCCAGGGGGCCAACTATGGCTACACCTTC
NA | TRBJ1-1 | few | TRBV7-9 | CASSTGRVNTEAFF | TGTGCCAGCAGCACCGGAAGGGTGAACACTGAAGCTTTCTTT
NA | TRBJ2-3 | many | TRBV7-2 | CASSLGRSQNTQYF | TGTGCCAGCAGCTTAGGGAGGTCCCAGAATACGCAGTATTTT
NA | TRBJ2-4 | NA | TRBV6-1 | CASSERVLLAKNIQYF | TGTGCCAGCAGTGAAAGGGTCTTGCTAGCCAAAAACATTCAGTACTTC
NA | TRBJ2-7 | few | TRBV12-5 | CASGLAGYEQYF | TGTGCTAGTGGTTTAGCAGGGTACGAGCAGTACTTC
TRBD1 | TRBJ2-3 | NA | TRBV29-1 | CSVWTGATDTQYF | TGCAGCGTCTGGACAGGGGCCACAGATACGCAGTATTTT
NA | TRBJ1-2 | few | TRBV20-1 | CSARMGGQVDGYTF | TGCAGTGCTAGAATGGGTGGGCAGGTGGATGGCTACACCTTC
NA | TRBJ2-7 | NA | TRBV7-2 | CASSLGTPYEQYF | TGTGCCAGCAGCTTGGGGACACCCTACGAGCAGTACTTC
NA | TRBJ2-5 | few | TRBV4-1 | CASSQEGKTQYF | TGCGCCAGCAGCCAAGAGGGCAAGACCCAGTACTTC
NA | TRBJ2-2 | few | TRBV15 | CATSRDFLGELFF | TGTGCCACCAGCAGAGATTTCCTGGGGGAGCTGTTTTTT
NA | TRBJ2-3 | NA | TRBV27 | CASSPLGGPDTQYF | TGTGCCAGCAGTCCCTTGGGGGGGCCAGATACGCAGTATTTT
NA | TRBJ2-2 | many | TRBV7-2 | CASSTDTGELFF | TGTGCCAGCAGCACGGACACCGGGGAGCTGTTTTTT
TRBD2 | TRBJ2-1 | NA | TRBV4-2 | CASSHYSGLAGSYNEQLF | TGTGCCAGCAGCCATTACTCCGGACTAGCGGGGTCCTACAATGAGCAGTTATTC
TRBD2 | TRBJ2-2 | NA | TRBV9 | CASSGLAVRTGELFF | TGTGCCAGCAGCGGGCTAGCGGTTAGGACCGGGGAGCTGTTTTTT
NA | TRBJ2-2 | NA | TRBV20-1 | CSYEGPIKTGELFF | TGCAGTTACGAGGGACCAATCAAGACCGGGGAGCTGTTTTTT
NA | TRBJ2-6 | NA | TRBV19 | CASSIVAFSGANVLTF | TGTGCCAGTAGTATAGTGGCCTTCTCTGGGGCCAACGTCCTGACTTTC
NA | TRBJ1-2 | few | TRBV6-2/TRBV6-3 | CASSTGYGYTF | TGTGCCAGCAGCACGGGTTATGGCTACACCTTC
NA | TRBJ2-5 | NA | TRBV12-5 | CASGLLSGIGETQYF | TGTGCTAGTGGTTTGTTGTCAGGGATTGGGGAGACCCAGTACTTC
NA | TRBJ2-1 | NA | TRBV7-9 | CASSSELRGRGYNEQFF | TGTGCCAGCAGCTCCGAGCTGCGAGGGCGCGGTTACAATGAGCAGTTCTTC
TRBD1 | TRBJ1-5 | NA | TRBV6-1 | CATSYRGVGQPQHF | TGTGCCACGTCGTACAGGGGGGTAGGTCAGCCCCAGCATTTT
NA | TRBJ1-6 | NA | TRBV5-1 | CASSLSDRNSPLHF | TGCGCCAGCAGCTTATCAGATAGGAATTCACCCCTCCACTTT
TRBD1 | TRBJ1-1 | NA | TRBV20-1 | CSATGQKAFF | TGCAGTGCCACGGGACAGAAGGCTTTCTTT
NA | TRBJ2-1 | few | TRBV10-3 | CAISDRGLREQFF | TGTGCCATCAGTGATCGGGGTCTGAGAGAGCAGTTCTTC
NA | TRBJ2-3 | NA | TRBV7-2 | CASSLGTPSTDTQYF | TGTGCCAGCAGCCTCGGGACCCCTAGCACAGATACGCAGTATTTT
TRBD1 | TRBJ2-7 | NA | TRBV7-9 | CASSLDRDRAYEQYF | TGTGCCAGCAGCCTGGACCGGGACAGGGCCTACGAGCAGTACTTC
NA | TRBJ1-2 | NA | TRBV5-1 | CASSLASGAGYGYTF | TGCGCCAGCAGCCTAGCCTCAGGGGCGGGATATGGCTACACCTTC
NA | TRBJ1-2 | few | TRBV5-8 | CASSREFNYGYTF | TGTGCCAGCAGTCGGGAGTTTAACTATGGCTACACCTTC
NA | TRBJ2-6 | NA | TRBV6-2/TRBV6-3 | CASSYWQGKGSGANVLTF | TGTGCCAGCAGTTACTGGCAGGGGAAAGGCTCTGGGGCCAACGTCCTGACTTTC
NA | TRBJ2-1 | many | TRBV12-3/TRBV12-4 | CASSLNTGGDNEQFF | TGTGCCAGCAGTTTAAACACGGGCGGGGACAATGAGCAGTTCTTC
NA | TRBJ1-2 | NA | TRBV6-1 | CASSGSTEFYGYTF | TGTGCCAGCAGTGGGTCTACAGAATTCTATGGCTACACCTTC
NA | TRBJ2-5 | NA | TRBV7-2 | CASSTFRDQETQYF | TGTGCCAGCAGCACCTTTAGGGACCAAGAGACCCAGTACTTC
NA | TRBJ2-3 | NA | TRBV4-3 | CASSQGGGRTDTQYF | TGCGCCAGCAGCCAAGGCGGGGGCCGCACAGATACGCAGTATTTT
TRBD2 | TRBJ2-5 | few | TRBV6-6 | CASSYFGGAPETQYF | TGTGCCAGCAGTTACTTCGGGGGGGCCCCAGAGACCCAGTACTTC
NA | TRBJ2-1 | few | TRBV6-2/TRBV6-3 | CASSRRAAHEQFF | TGTGCCAGCAGCCGGCGAGCGGCCCATGAGCAGTTCTTC